This T cell receptor (beta chain) is from a study of cytomegalovirus exposure and HLA in healthy donors. Trimming cost V 3 bases and J 2 bases; bases outside gene matches: 6. The CDR3 extends over 15 amino acids. Looked up from germline, CDR1 is LGHNA and CDR2 is YSLEER. Amplification used 60 Vbeta primers and 13 Jbeta primers. Repertoires were generated with immunoSEQ multiplex PCR, while TCRdb's copy carries only in-frame clones and drops some. The sample includes approximately 150,000 clones, about 85% of them seen just once. The material sequenced was PBMCs. The chain recombines TRBV4-3 with TRBJ1-1; 7 nucleotides agree with TRBD1. The source is a man aged 50 or older in good health and CMV-seropositive. CDR3 loop: CASSHPGQSNTEAFF. The CDR3 DNA reads as TGCGCCAGCAGCCACCCGGGACAGTCCAACACTGAAGCTTTCTTT.